This record concerns one TCR beta chain sequence. Its antigen is as yet unknown. The data belong to a study of T cells in Graves' hyperthyroidism and ophthalmopathy. Study results and caveats: In blood, most of the thyroid clonotypes expanded above 0.001 were also present.

Each 10 ml fresh peripheral blood draw supplied the PBMCs. RNA transcripts provided the source from which TCR beta CDR3 regions were amplified. The HTBI set primed first-round TCR CDR3 RT-PCR. TCRdb recomputed calls from the multiplex PCR reads with MiXCR, one row per CDR3 protein. This table has 250,000 or so distinct CDR3 sequences, 13% to 15% appearing once. The sequenced material came from blood. This TCR derives from a woman between 50 and 59 years old with Graves' hyperthyroidism that later progressed to Graves' ophthalmopathy.

DNA for the CDR3: TGCAGTGCTAGAAACAGACTAGCGGGAAGCACCGGGGAGCTGTTTTTT. It is translated as CSARNRLAGSTGELFF. This rearrangement joins TRBV20-1 to TRBJ2-2; the match to TRBD2 covers 11 bases. CDR1 DFQATT and CDR2 SNEGSKA come from the germline V gene (reference sequence). The ends lost 2 bases at V and 4 bases at J; junction bases unmatched: 6. The CDR3 covers 16 residues.